These 30 T cell receptor beta chains were sequenced from one sample in a study of preoperative IRX-2 immunotherapy in early breast cancer. Repertoires were generated with immunoSEQ multiplex PCR, while TCRdb's copy carries only in-frame clones and drops some. The table lists about 26,000 clones, around 90% of them singletons. As for treatment: preoperative locoregional IRX-2 cytokine immunotherapy. The biological material was taken from a patient treated with IRX-2 immunotherapy. These receptors all come from a human donor with breast cancer.

The gene calls are TRBV19 and TRBJ2-7; perhaps TRBD1 as D (6 bases). Trimming cost V 6 bases and J 0 bases, with 12 bases left between them. Germline CDR1 and CDR2: LNHDA and SQIVND (reference sequence). The CDR3 consists of 14 residues. The CDR3 sequence is CASSRGWLSYEQYF. CDR3 sequence (DNA): TGTGCCAGTAGCAGGGGATGGCTCTCCTACGAGCAGTACTTC.

V usage is TRBV14 and J usage is TRBJ2-7; D gene ambiguous. Trimming pared 0 bases from V and 2 bases from J, leaving 14 bases between. This CDR3 comprises 16 residues. The V gene's germline CDR1 is SGHDN and CDR2 FVKESK. The CDR3 region has the DNA TGTGCCAGCAGCCAAGATGAATCACGGATAACCTACGAGCAGTACTTC. Encoded protein: CASSQDESRITYEQYF.

The chain uses TRBV6-5 and TRBJ2-1; 10 bases are a match to TRBD2. Germline trimming cut 8 bases from V and 10 bases from J; bases unmatched to any gene: 14. The CDR3 totals 15 residues. Germline V gene sequence: CDR1 MNHEY, CDR2 SVGAGI. CDR3 coding DNA: TGTGCCAGCTCCTCCCGAATAGCGGGAGGAGGCGAGCAGTTCTTC. Protein sequence: CASSSRIAGGGEQFF.

This rearrangement joins TRBV4-1 to TRBJ2-3; 12 nucleotides match TRBD2. Per the germline V gene, CDR1 is MGHRA and CDR2 is YSYEKL. J was trimmed by 4 bases and V by 2 bases; bases with no gene match: 10. The CDR3 spans 18 residues. The CDR3 DNA is TGCGCCAGCAGCCAACACCGGACTAGCGGGAATGGCGCAGATACGCAGTATTTT. Translated, it gives CASSQHRTSGNGADTQYF.

This chain uses TRBV19 with TRBJ1-6, with 7 positions matching TRBD1. Germline V gene sequence: CDR1 LNHDA, CDR2 SQIVND (reference sequence). The CDR3 is made up of 18 amino acids. V dropped 4 bases and J dropped 1; count of bases not matched to a gene: 10. The CDR3 loop is CASSTTGYGSSYNSPLHF. The CDR3 DNA sequence: TGTGCCAGTAGTACGACAGGGTACGGATCGTCCTATAATTCACCCCTCCACTTT. The variable domain in full, with the rest retrieved from reference TRBV19 and TRBJ1-6, is DGGITQSPKYLFRKEGQNVTLSCEQNLNHDAMYWYRQDPGQGLRLIYYSQIVNDFQKGDIAEGYSVSREKKESFPLTVTSAQKNPTAFYLCASSTTGYGSSYNSPLHFGNGTRLTVT.

This chain uses TRBV4-1 with TRBJ2-2; 13 positions match TRBD2. Germline assignment: CDR1 MGHRA and CDR2 YSYEKL. The CDR3 has 15 amino acids. Germline trimming cut 4 bases from V and 6 bases from J; bases unmatched to any gene: 2. The CDR3 DNA reads TGCGCCAGCAGCCCTGGACTAGCGGGAGCCGGGGAGCTGTTTTTT. Protein sequence: CASSPGLAGAGELFF.

The genes are TRBV5-3 and TRBJ1-1, with unresolved D. TRBV5-3 falls under the ORF class, with uncertain function. This CDR3 has 14 residues. Trimming took off 0 bases at V and 6 bases at J, with 12 bases between the two ends. The CDR3 region is CARSLATLLPEAFF. In DNA, the CDR3 is TGTGCCAGAAGCTTGGCGACATTACTACCTGAAGCTTTCTTT.

The CDR3 coding sequence is TGTGCTAGTGGTTCCGGACAGGGTGAGAATCCCCAGCATTTT. This translates into CASGSGQGENPQHF. The genes are TRBV12-5 and TRBJ1-5; 8 bases agree with TRBD1. Germline V CDR1 and CDR2: LGHNT, FRNRAP. The CDR3 totals 14 residues. Trimming took 4 bases from V and 10 from J; bases not matched to a gene: 9.

The rearrangement links TRBV19 to TRBJ1-4; TRBD1 might be the D (5 bases). Germline values: CDR1 LNHDA, CDR2 SQIVND (reference sequence). V shed 5 bases and J shed 0 bases, with 13 bases lying between them. The CDR3 runs to 16 residues. CDR3 loop: CASSDSLFATNEKLFF. The CDR3 bases are TGTGCCAGTAGTGACAGTCTTTTTGCAACTAATGAAAAACTGTTTTTT.

The genes are TRBV6-1 and TRBJ2-3, with a possible D match to TRBD2 (5 bases). The germline V gene has CDR1 MNHNS and CDR2 SASEGT. V was trimmed by 0 bases and J by 4 bases, leaving 11 bases between them. The CDR3 covers 15 residues. In DNA form, the CDR3 reads TGTGCCAGCAGTGAAGCGCCGGGGTATGCAGATACGCAGTATTTT. Protein: CASSEAPGYADTQYF.

V is TRBV7-2 and J is TRBJ2-3; TRBD2 aligns across 11 bases. Germline CDR1 SGHTA, CDR2 FQGNSA. V gave up 5 bases and J gave up 0 bases; unmatched junction bases: 4. This CDR3 contains 16 residues. DNA of the CDR3: TGTGCCAGCAGCCCTACTAGCGGGGGTAGCACAGATACGCAGTATTTT. Amino acid sequence: CASSPTSGGSTDTQYF.

V and J are TRBV7-9 and TRBJ1-6; no firm D call. The CDR3 loop spans 12 amino acids. Germline CDR1 and CDR2: SEHNR and FQNEAQ (reference sequence). With 1 base removed from V and 7 bases from J, the gap between germline ends came to 2 bases. CDR3 in DNA: TGTGCCAGCAGCTTAGACAATTCACCCCTCCACTTT. Residues: CASSLDNSPLHF.

The CDR3 DNA reads as TGTGCCAGCAGCTTAGGAGACAGTAACTATGGCTACACCTTC. Residues: CASSLGDSNYGYTF. The chain combines TRBV7-9 with TRBJ1-2; the D gene is possibly TRBD1 (5 bases). CDR1 and CDR2 from the germline V gene are SEHNR and FQNEAQ (reference sequence). Trimming pared 1 base from V and 1 base from J, leaving 7 bases between. CDR3 length: 14 amino acids.

J is TRBJ2-1 and V is TRBV19; TRBD2 aligns across 9 bases. Unmatched junction bases numbered 6, after V lost 1 base and J lost 8 bases. CDR1 and CDR2 from the germline V gene are LNHDA and SQIVND (reference sequence). The CDR3 totals 15 residues. The CDR3 DNA follows: TGTGCCAGTAGTATAGTCGGTAGCGGGAGCGATGAGCAGTTCTTC. This codes for CASSIVGSGSDEQFF.

This sequence joins TRBV4-3 and TRBJ2-5, with 10 positions matching TRBD2. In germline, CDR1 is LGHNA, CDR2 YSLEER. CDR3 length: 18 amino acids. The trim removed 3 bases at V and 7 bases at J, leaving 17 bases unmatched. CDR3: CASSQADRSERGGRTQYF. The CDR3 DNA reads as TGCGCCAGCAGCCAGGCCGACAGGAGCGAGCGGGGGGGCAGGACCCAGTACTTC.

The genes are TRBV18 and TRBJ2-3; TRBD2 aligns across 10 bases. J was trimmed by 0 bases and V by 5 bases; bases with no gene match: 2. The germline CDR1 and CDR2 sequences are KGHSH and LQKENI. The CDR3 is made up of 15 amino acids. The CDR3 sequence: CASSSLAGSTDTQYF. CDR3 DNA sequence: TGTGCCAGCTCATCACTAGCGGGAAGCACAGATACGCAGTATTTT. Full variable domain (remainder filled in from reference TRBV18 and TRBJ2-3): NAGVMQNPRHLVRRRGQEARLRCSPMKGHSHVYWYRQLPEEGLKFMVYLQKENIIDESGMPKERFSAEFPKEGPSILRIQQVVRGDSAAYFCASSSLAGSTDTQYFGPGTRLTVL.

The V call is TRBV27, the J call TRBJ2-7; D call uncertain. This CDR3 is built from 14 residues. Trimming cost V 3 bases and J 2 bases, with 11 bases left between them. CDR1 is MNHEY, CDR2 SMNVEV, per germline (reference sequence). In DNA, the CDR3 is TGTGCCAGCAGTTTTGGTCCTCCCCCCTACGAGCAGTACTTC. Residues: CASSFGPPPYEQYF.

The chain combines TRBV7-9 with TRBJ2-5; D is possibly TRBD1 (6 bases). Germline-derived CDR1 and CDR2 are SEHNR and FQNEAQ (reference sequence). The CDR3 is 15 residues long. V lost 5 bases and J lost 4, with 17 bases in between. CDR3 sequence: CASSTGPRGRETQYF. CDR3 sequence (DNA): TGTGCCAGCAGCACAGGGCCCAGGGGCCGAGAGACCCAGTACTTC.

The chain combines TRBV7-2 with TRBJ2-7; weak D call: TRBD1 (6 bases). The germline CDR1 and CDR2 sequences are SGHTA and FQGNSA. The CDR3 consists of 18 residues. The V gene lost 0 bases and the J gene lost 0 bases, with 18 bases spanning the gap. CDR3 amino acids: CASSLATGGRVFSYEQYF. The CDR3 nucleotides are TGTGCCAGCAGCTTAGCGACAGGTGGAAGAGTTTTCTCCTACGAGCAGTACTTC.

The genes are TRBV19 and TRBJ2-3; weak D call: TRBD2 (7 bases). Trimming shortened V by 3 bases and J by 3 bases, and 16 bases separated the two germline ends. The CDR3 is 16 amino acids. CDR1 and CDR2 from the germline V gene are LNHDA and SQIVND (reference sequence). CDR3 residues: CASSIGGGAGTDTQYF. CDR3 in DNA: TGTGCCAGTAGTATTGGAGGGGGGGCGGGTACAGATACGCAGTATTTT.

This clone appeared a few times. CDR3 DNA: TGTGCCAGCTCACTAACTAAAGGAGTACGAGATACGCAGTATTTT. As protein: CASSLTKGVRDTQYF. The chain is built from TRBV18 and TRBJ2-3; D unclear. This CDR3 is built from 15 residues. The germline V and J ends were trimmed by 4 bases and 5 bases, with 16 bases remaining between them. The germline CDR1 and CDR2 sequences are KGHSH and LQKENI.

The chain combines TRBV5-4 with TRBJ2-3, with 8 bases matching TRBD2. CDR1 SGHNT and CDR2 YYREEE come from the germline V gene (reference sequence). With V trimmed by 3 bases and J by 4 bases, 4 bases remained unmatched. There are 14 residues in the CDR3. In nucleotides, the CDR3 is TGTGCCAGCAGCTCCGGGGGGGCCCCAGATACGCAGTATTTT. Translated, it gives CASSSGGAPDTQYF.

The CDR3, as DNA: TGTGCCAGCAGCTTGGTTGGGACGGCTAATGAAAAACTGTTTTTT. This encodes CASSLVGTANEKLFF. The rearrangement uses TRBV5-5 and TRBJ1-4; D possibly corresponds to TRBD1 (5 bases). Germline values: CDR1 SGHKS, CDR2 YYEKEE (reference sequence). This CDR3 is 15 amino acids long. The ends were cut back, 0 bases at V and 3 bases at J, with 9 bases in the middle. Full variable domain (remainder filled in from reference TRBV5-5 and TRBJ1-4): DAGVTQSPTHLIKTRGQQVTLRCSPISGHKSVSWYQQVLGQGPQFIFQYYEKEERGRGNFPDRFSARQFPNYSSELNVNALLLGDSALYLCASSLVGTANEKLFFGSGTQLSVL.

The J gene is TRBJ2-1, the V gene TRBV9; 9 bases line up with TRBD1. Trimming took 4 bases from V and 7 from J; bases not matched to a gene: 9. The CDR3 extends over 15 amino acids. The germline V gene has CDR1 SGDLS and CDR2 YYNGEE. Here the CDR3 DNA reads TGTGCCAGCAGCACCGGGACAGGGTCGAGTAATGAGCAGTTCTTC. This gives the protein CASSTGTGSSNEQFF. Complete variable domain (other parts from reference TRBV9 and TRBJ2-1): DSGVTQTPKHLITATGQRVTLRCSPRSGDLSVYWYQQSLDQGLQFLIQYYNGEERAKGNILERFSAQQFPDLHSELNLSSLELGDSALYFCASSTGTGSSNEQFFGPGTRLTVL.

V is TRBV7-2 and J is TRBJ2-7; D possibly corresponds to TRBD2 (5 bases). This CDR3 comprises 13 residues. Trimming cost V 5 bases and J 7 bases, with 15 bases left between them. Germline V gene data show CDR1 as SGHTA and CDR2 as FQGNSA. CDR3: CASSVPGVPEQYF. The CDR3 nucleotides read TGTGCCAGCAGCGTCCCCGGGGTTCCTGAGCAGTACTTC.

V and J are TRBV9 and TRBJ2-1; D could derive from TRBD1 or TRBD2 (5 bases each). Deletions cut 3 bases from V and 1 base from J, with 23 bases between. The CDR3 has 19 amino acids. Germline CDR1 SGDLS, CDR2 YYNGEE. The CDR3 loop is CASSAGDLRPKRSYNEQFF. CDR3 DNA sequence: TGTGCCAGCAGCGCCGGGGACCTTCGCCCTAAGCGATCCTACAATGAGCAGTTCTTC.

The chain has TRBV30 and TRBJ2-2, with a tentative D call TRBD1 (5 bases). Deletions cut 5 bases from V and 3 bases from J, with 13 bases between. The CDR3 length is 14 residues. Germline loops: CDR1 GTSNPN, CDR2 SVGIG (reference sequence). CDR3 coding DNA: TGTGCCTGGCGATCAGGGTGGGACACCGGGGAGCTGTTTTTT. This gives the protein CAWRSGWDTGELFF.

V gene TRBV19 combines with J gene TRBJ1-5; D ambiguous. The germline V gene has CDR1 LNHDA and CDR2 SQIVND (reference sequence). This CDR3 spans 14 amino acids. Trimming removed 3 bases from V and 7 bases from J, with 13 bases in between. In DNA form, the CDR3 reads TGTGCCAGTAGTATGGAAGGCGTCGGCCAGCCCCAGCATTTT. Translated, it gives CASSMEGVGQPQHF. The full variable domain, in which reference TRBV19 and TRBJ1-5 provide the parts outside the CDR3, is DGGITQSPKYLFRKEGQNVTLSCEQNLNHDAMYWYRQDPGQGLRLIYYSQIVNDFQKGDIAEGYSVSREKKESFPLTVTSAQKNPTAFYLCASSMEGVGQPQHFGDGTRLSIL.

This chain joins TRBV5-4 and TRBJ2-5; TRBD2 agrees at 13 bases. V was pared by 4 bases and J by 1 base, with 7 bases of the junction left unmatched. Per germline, CDR1 SGHNT and CDR2 YYREEE (reference sequence). The CDR3 has 17 residues. For the CDR3, the DNA is TGTGCCAGCAGCCTGGGAACTAGCGGGGGGGCCCAAGAGACCCAGTACTTC. Amino acids: CASSLGTSGGAQETQYF. Full variable domain (outside the CDR3, taken from reference TRBV5-4 and TRBJ2-5): ETGVTQSPTHLIKTRGQQVTLRCSSQSGHNTVSWYQQALGQGPQFIFQYYREEENGRGNFPPRFSGLQFPNYSSELNVNALELDDSALYLCASSLGTSGGAQETQYFGPGTRLLVL.

V usage is TRBV4-3 and J usage is TRBJ1-1, with a tentative D call TRBD1 (6 bases). There are 14 residues in the CDR3. The V gene lost 4 bases and the J gene lost 5 bases, with 14 bases spanning the gap. Germline lookup yields CDR1 LGHNA and CDR2 YSLEER. The CDR3: CASSRTRGGTEAFF. CDR3 nucleotides: TGCGCCAGCAGCCGTACGAGGGGGGGAACTGAAGCTTTCTTT.